This T cell receptor (beta chain) was obtained from a study of regulatory T cells in long-lasting Graves disease listed by TCRdb under 2021. Study-level background: Newly diagnosed Graves' disease patients had taken antithyroid drugs for less than 3 months. Persistent Graves' disease patients were compared with newly diagnosed Graves' disease patients by peripheral blood TCR sequencing and RNA sequencing. The study was registered as a clinical trial and conducted in China. TCR sequencing covered around 13 persistent and some 20 newly diagnosed Graves' disease patients, some 35 samples in total. Study-wide findings and limitations: Only the TCR beta chain was sequenced and analyzed. Preferential use of TRBV28, TRBJ1-2 and TRBJ2-5 was observed in persistent disease, whereas TRBV20-1 and TRBJ2-1 were favored in newly diagnosed disease. Lower TCR Shannon entropy and fewer highly expanded clones were observed in persistent Graves' disease patients than in newly diagnosed patients, which suggested clonal expansion. Because the primary lesion, thyroid tissue, could not be accessed, the study looked at peripheral blood alone. The authors noted that the small sample size was a limitation that may lower accuracy. More public clonotypes were shared among persistent patients (under 3,000) than among newly diagnosed patients (roughly 1,000).

The protocol used for the library was multiplex PCR. The sample was run on an Illumina HiSeq 4000. CDR3 regions were amplified by Arm-PCR with iRepertoire HTBI primers to construct TCR beta libraries. Before sequencing, the PCR products went through gel purification. Concerning the study's data processing: A total of under 80 TRBV and under 15 TRBJ segments were identified across samples and were used for gene usage analysis of CDR3 amino acid clonotypes. COPE and FqMerger were used to merge the filtered high-quality paired reads into contigs. Contigs were aligned with BLAST to IMGT TRBV, TRBD and TRBJ reference genes, and CDR3 was defined per IMGT. Any clonotype with a frequency above 0.1% was classified as a highly expanded clone. Repertoire diversity was measured by Shannon entropy, and V-J evenness by the Gini coefficient. Public clonotypes were defined as clonotypes shared by more than one individual. TCRdb reworked the public reads: Q25 trimming with fastp, MiXCR clone assembly, productive beta chains retained. Identical CDR3 proteins give one entry, which carries the most common genes and DNA. The V and J calls reflect TCRdb's pipeline rather than the authors' work. The sample table lists some 230,000 distinct CDR3 sequences, 15% to 20% of them with a count of one. The biggest ten clones account for 22% of the sample.

The CDR3 numbers 14 residues from cysteine through phenylalanine. The CDR3 DNA has 42 bases and is translated from base 1. CDR1 and CDR2 are read off the germline V gene as SNHLY and FYNNEI. The trim is 3 bases for V and 3 bases for J, with a gap of 11 bases between the germline ends. This clonotype was detected ten times or more. Its antigen target is currently unknown. Base qualities are not provided; no much larger clone lies one nucleotide away. The time point label corresponds to: newly diagnosed GD, antithyroid drugs for less than 3 months. For both TCR sequencing and RNA sequencing, RNA was extracted from PBMCs in TRIzol. The diagnosis of Graves' disease followed American Thyroid Association guidelines. The patients came from an endocrinology department in Xi'an, China. Each patient gave 7 to 9.5 milliliters of peripheral blood, collected in an EDTA anticoagulant tube. Ficoll Paque Plus density gradient separation was used to isolate PBMCs, and no further T cell sorting was performed. RNA quality was checked with an Agilent 2100 Bioanalyzer and agarose gel, and concentration with a NanoDrop 2000.

The sequence is built from TRBV2 and TRBJ1-1, with no confident D gene call. This sequence was found in a female donor with Graves disease. The sample was peripheral blood mononuclear cells (PBMCs), taken at new diagnosis, from a patient treated with antithyroid drugs. Here the CDR3 is given as CASSDPRRDTEAFF. The nucleotide sequence reads TGTGCCAGCAGTGATCCGCGGAGGGACACTGAAGCTTTCTTT.